One and the same sample provided the 14 T cell receptor beta chains below, sequenced in a study of cytomegalovirus exposure and HLA in healthy donors. The PCR was carried out with 60 Vbeta primers and 13 Jbeta primers. TCRdb keeps only in-frame clones here, not all; method: immunoSEQ multiplex PCR. The sample has about 150,000 clones, around 79% seen once. Material for sequencing was PBMCs. These receptors originate from a man aged 18 to 29 in good health and CMV-seronegative.

This rearrangement joins TRBV2 to TRBJ2-4, with no clear D. With 4 bases removed from V and 5 bases from J, the gap between germline ends came to 6 bases. The CDR3 loop spans 12 amino acids. Per the germline V gene, CDR1 is SNHLY and CDR2 is FYNNEI. CDR3 residues: CASSGQENIQYF. The CDR3 bases are TGTGCCAGCAGTGGCCAGGAAAACATTCAGTACTTC.

The chain couples TRBV5-4 to TRBJ2-5; 7 bases agree with TRBD1. V lost 6 bases to trimming and J lost 5 bases; unmatched junction nucleotides: 13. Germline CDR1 reads SGHNT; CDR2 reads YYREEE (reference sequence). The CDR3 totals 15 residues. In DNA form, the CDR3 reads TGTGCCAGCACCCTGACAGGGTCGGGGTATGAGACCCAGTACTTC. The encoded protein is CASTLTGSGYETQYF.

This clone was counted once. The chain combines TRBV5-1 with TRBJ1-4, with D perhaps TRBD1 (6 bases). V was trimmed by 0 bases and J by 7 bases, leaving 7 bases between them. CDR1 and CDR2 (germline): SGHRS, YFSETQ. The CDR3 has 13 amino acids. CDR3 DNA: TGCGCCAGCAGCTTGGACAGGGTTGAAAAACTGTTTTTT. This sequence encodes CASSLDRVEKLFF.

This sequence joins TRBV15 and TRBJ2-5; 7 bases agree with TRBD2. Germline trimming cut 1 base from V and 4 bases from J; bases unmatched to any gene: 0. This CDR3 has 13 residues. The V gene's germline CDR1 is LNHNV and CDR2 YYDKDF (reference sequence). The DNA for the CDR3 is TGTGCCACCAGCAGAGGCGGGGGAGAGACCCAGTACTTC. It yields the protein CATSRGGGETQYF.

This chain joins TRBV6-1 and TRBJ2-1; the D gene is possibly TRBD2 (6 bases). Trimming pared 6 bases from V and 9 bases from J, leaving 12 bases between. The CDR3 runs to 12 residues. Germline V gene data show CDR1 as MNHNS and CDR2 as SASEGT. CDR3 sequence: CASRPGGGEQFF. In DNA form, the CDR3 reads TGTGCCAGCAGGCCCGGGGGTGGTGAGCAGTTCTTC.

The chain joins TRBV9 to TRBJ2-1, with 13 bases aligning to TRBD2. V was pared by 4 bases and J by 10 bases, with 11 bases of the junction left unmatched. The germline CDR1 and CDR2 sequences are SGDLS and YYNGEE. The CDR3 extends over 16 amino acids. CDR3 protein: CASSTKTSGGAHEQFF. The CDR3 DNA sequence: TGTGCCAGCAGCACCAAAACTAGCGGGGGGGCACACGAGCAGTTCTTC.

This sequence joins TRBV13 and TRBJ1-2; 8 bases are shared with TRBD1. The germline V gene has CDR1 PRHDT and CDR2 FYEKMQ (reference sequence). The V segment lost 8 bases and the J segment 4 bases; nucleotides outside the gene matches: 12. The CDR3 extends over 15 amino acids. CDR3 DNA: TGTGCCAGCCTAAGCGGACAGGGTTCTGGCTATGGCTACACCTTC. Amino acids: CASLSGQGSGYGYTF. Full variable domain (outside the CDR3, taken from reference TRBV13 and TRBJ1-2): AAGVIQSPRHLIKEKRETATLKCYPIPRHDTVYWYQQGPGQDPQFLISFYEKMQSDKGSIPDRFSAQQFSDYHSELNMSSLELGDSALYFCASLSGQGSGYGYTFGSGTRLTVV.

The rearrangement links TRBV27 to TRBJ2-7; tentative D call: TRBD2 (6 bases). Germline V CDR1 and CDR2: MNHEY, SMNVEV (reference sequence). The CDR3 totals 14 residues. Trimming left V 5 bases short and J 2 bases short, with 13 bases between. As DNA, the CDR3 is TGTGCCAGCAGTCCCCAAGGGACTGCCTACGAGCAGTACTTC. Its translation is CASSPQGTAYEQYF.

The V gene is TRBV2, the J gene TRBJ1-4, with 9 bases lining up with TRBD1. The CDR3 spans 13 residues. Looked up from germline, CDR1 is SNHLY and CDR2 is FYNNEI. V shed 10 bases and J 6 bases; nucleotides not matched to a gene: 6. This chain's CDR3 is CATSRDRDEKLFF. CDR3 sequence (DNA): TGTGCCACCAGCCGGGACAGGGATGAAAAACTGTTTTTT.

This chain joins TRBV6-5 and TRBJ2-3; tentative D call: TRBD1 (6 bases). Germline V gene sequence: CDR1 MNHEY, CDR2 SVGAGI. V lost 0 bases, J lost 14 bases, and 18 bases lay in between. This CDR3 has 14 amino acids. The CDR3 loop reads CASSYSGGGSLLYF. For the CDR3, the DNA is TGTGCCAGCAGTTACTCCGGTGGGGGCTCATTGCTGTATTTT.

This chain joins TRBV5-6 and TRBJ1-4; weak D call: TRBD1 (6 bases). This CDR3 has 13 amino acids. The germline CDR1 and CDR2 sequences are SGHDT and YYEEEE. V dropped 0 bases and J dropped 16 bases, with 16 bases sitting between them. The CDR3 DNA sequence: TGTGCCAGCAGCTTGGGGGGGGGCCAGTTTCCGTTTTTT. Protein sequence: CASSLGGGQFPFF.

The chain carries TRBV10-1 and TRBJ2-2; no clear D. Germline V CDR1 and CDR2: WNHNN, SYGVQD (reference sequence). With 2 bases removed from V and 5 bases from J, the gap between germline ends came to 12 bases. This CDR3 spans 15 amino acids. Here the CDR3 DNA reads TGCGCCAGCAGTGAGACCACAGAGTGGACCGGGGAGCTGTTTTTT. This sequence encodes CASSETTEWTGELFF.

The V and J genes are TRBV11-2 and TRBJ2-5, with 9 nucleotides matching TRBD1. The J call is in doubt because the DNA end fits TRBJ2-7 better. Per the germline V gene, CDR1 is SGHAT and CDR2 is FQNNGV. This CDR3 contains 16 residues. CDR3 in DNA: TGTGCCAGCAGCTCTTTTCGACAGGGGGGGGCCTACGAGCAGTACTTC. Translation: CASSSFRQGGAYEQYF.

The genes are TRBV6-5 and TRBJ2-2; 7 nucleotides match TRBD1. Germline assignment: CDR1 MNHEY and CDR2 SVGAGI. There are 13 residues in the CDR3. Losses at the gene ends were 6 bases for V and 7 bases for J; bases not matched to a gene: 5. DNA of the CDR3: TGTGCCAGCAGCGAGACAGGGAACGGGGAGCTGTTTTTT. Translation gives CASSETGNGELFF.